This entry features one TCR beta chain sequence. The antigen is unknown. Per germline, CDR1 SGHVS and CDR2 FQNEAQ. The CDR3 loop spans 13 amino acids. V lost 2 bases and J lost 5, with 9 bases in between. The data originate from a study of cytomegalovirus exposure and HLA in healthy donors. The study, taken as a whole, reports: Earlier analysis yielded a pattern in which most TCR beta V segments were productive about 90% or about 30% of the time.

PCR amplification relied on 60 Vbeta primers (plus 13 Jbeta primers). Assay: immunoSEQ multiplex PCR; the TCRdb copy retains only in-frame clones and omits some. This table has about 77,000 clones, around 75% appearing once. The TCR sequence derives from a woman in her thirties or forties in good health and CMV-seronegative. This chain uses TRBV7-8 with TRBJ1-1, with D maybe TRBD1 (6 bases). Sequencing input: PBMCs. Here the CDR3 DNA reads TGTGCCAGCAGCTTACAGGGGTTGACTGAAGCTTTCTTT. It is translated as CASSLQGLTEAFF. Full variable domain (rest looked up from reference TRBV7-8 and TRBJ1-1): GAGVSQSPRYKVAKRGQDVALRCDPISGHVSLFWYQQALGQGPEFLTYFQNEAQLDKSGLPSDRFFAERPEGSVSTLKIQRTQQEDSAVYLCASSLQGLTEAFFGQGTRLTVV.